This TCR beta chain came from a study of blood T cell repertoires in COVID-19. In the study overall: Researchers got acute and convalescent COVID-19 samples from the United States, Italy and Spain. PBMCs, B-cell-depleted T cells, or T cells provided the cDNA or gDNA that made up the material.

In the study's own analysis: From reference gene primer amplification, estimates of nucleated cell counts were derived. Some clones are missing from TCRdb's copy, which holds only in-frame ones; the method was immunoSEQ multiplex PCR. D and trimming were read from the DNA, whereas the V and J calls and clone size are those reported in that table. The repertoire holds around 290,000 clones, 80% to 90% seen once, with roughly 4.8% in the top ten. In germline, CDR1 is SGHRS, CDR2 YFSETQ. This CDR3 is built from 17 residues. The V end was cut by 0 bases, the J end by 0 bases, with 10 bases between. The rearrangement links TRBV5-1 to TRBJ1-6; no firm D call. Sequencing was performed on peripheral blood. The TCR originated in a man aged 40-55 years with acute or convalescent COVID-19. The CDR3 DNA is TGCGCCAGCAGCTTGGGCGCCCGGAGCTCCTATAATTCACCCCTCCACTTT. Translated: CASSLGARSSYNSPLHF.